This T cell receptor (beta chain) was sequenced during a study of patients and donors after allogeneic stem cell transplantation. TCRdb re-derived calls from the RT-PCR reads in MiXCR, one entry per CDR3 protein. The profile covers about a million distinct CDR3 sequences, with more than 15% appearing a single time and around 5.5% taken by the ten largest. This CDR3 region has 17 residues. Looked up from germline, CDR1 is KGHSH and CDR2 is LQKENI. Trimming stripped 4 bases from V and 2 bases from J, with 21 bases between. This clonotype was counted between two and nine times. This chain uses TRBV18 with TRBJ2-7; D gene uncertain. The sample was blood, either unsorted or a sorted T cell fraction (not recorded which). This sequence was found in a human donor who was either an allogeneic HSCT recipient or a stem cell or donor lymphocyte infusion donor (not recorded which). It is not recorded whose cells these are; they may come from a transplant donor. The CDR3 nucleotides are TGTGCCAGCTCACTAGGAGTCGTCGACTCCGGCCCCTACGAGCAGTACTTC. Translating gives CASSLGVVDSGPYEQYF.